This TCR beta chain was recovered during a study of blood T cell repertoires in COVID-19. The CDR3 sequence is 14 residues long. CDR1 is SGHRS and CDR2 is YFSETQ in the germline V gene. V dropped 2 bases and J dropped 2; count of bases not matched to a gene: 1. Assay used: immunoSEQ multiplex PCR; TCRdb lists only in-frame clones, some missing. This sample yields 200,000 to 250,000 clones, of which 84% are seen a single time; about 7% belongs to the top ten. Sequencing input: PBMCs or T cells enriched from blood (not recorded which). The chain recombines TRBV5-1 with TRBJ2-7, with 10 bases lining up with TRBD2. The sequence was obtained from a middle-aged woman who had recovered from COVID-19. The CDR3 coding sequence is TGCGCCAGCAGCTTTACTAGCGGGACCTACGAGCAGTACTTC. This gives the protein CASSFTSGTYEQYF. Full variable domain (outside the CDR3, taken from reference TRBV5-1 and TRBJ2-7): KAGVTQTPRYLIKTRGQQVTLSCSPISGHRSVSWYQQTPGQGLQFLFEYFSETQRNKGNFPGRFSGRQFSNSRSEMNVSTLELGDSALYLCASSFTSGTYEQYFGPGTRLTVT.